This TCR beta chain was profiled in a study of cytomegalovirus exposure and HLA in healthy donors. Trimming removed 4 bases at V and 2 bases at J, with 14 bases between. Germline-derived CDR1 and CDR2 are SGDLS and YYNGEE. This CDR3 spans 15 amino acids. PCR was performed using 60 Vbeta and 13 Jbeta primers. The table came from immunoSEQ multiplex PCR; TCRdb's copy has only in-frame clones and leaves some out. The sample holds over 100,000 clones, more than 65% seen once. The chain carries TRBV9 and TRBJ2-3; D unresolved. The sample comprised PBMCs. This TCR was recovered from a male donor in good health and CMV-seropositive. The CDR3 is CASSPKPRYTDTQYF. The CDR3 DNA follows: TGTGCCAGCAGCCCAAAACCGAGGTACACAGATACGCAGTATTTT.